These 13 T cell receptor beta chains came from one sample sequenced in a study of blood T cell repertoires in COVID-19. Libraries were prepared by immunoSEQ multiplex PCR; TCRdb keeps only in-frame clonotypes and omits some of them. The sample consists of approximately 120,000 clones, roughly 87% of them appearing once. The specimen was peripheral blood. The receptors originated from a woman of 80 years or more with acute or convalescent COVID-19.

The rearrangement uses TRBV10-3 and TRBJ1-2; D remains unclear. CDR1 and CDR2 (germline): ENHRY, SYGVKD. The CDR3 runs 12 residues. Trimming cost V 8 bases and J 6 bases, with 13 bases left between them. CDR3 residues: CAIGSVRHGYTF. CDR3 coding DNA: TGTGCCATCGGGAGCGTTCGGCATGGCTACACCTTC.

The V gene is TRBV21-1, the J gene TRBJ1-6; the table's TRBD1 call for D was not verified on the DNA. TRBV21-1 is shown as a pseudogene. This CDR3 comprises 17 residues. This CDR3 is CASSPRTPSSYNSPLHF. CDR3 DNA sequence: TGTGCCAGCAGCCCTCGGACACCGAGCTCCTATAATTCACCCCTCCACTTT.

The V and J genes are TRBV20-1 and TRBJ2-1, with a weak D call TRBD2 (5 bases). The CDR3 length is 13 residues. CDR1 is DFQATT, CDR2 SNEGSKA, per germline (reference sequence). Trimming cost V 3 bases and J 9 bases, with 15 bases left between them. Written as DNA, the CDR3 is TGCAGTGCTAGTAGGCTAGAGGGCAGTGAGCAGTTCTTC. It is translated as CSASRLEGSEQFF.

This chain connects TRBV19 to TRBJ1-1; tentatively, D is TRBD1 (6 bases). The CDR3 loop spans 13 amino acids. Germline assignment: CDR1 LNHDA and CDR2 SQIVND (reference sequence). Trimming cost V 1 base and J 9 bases, with 12 bases left between them. This CDR3 reads CASSIGATGKAFF. The CDR3 coding sequence is TGTGCCAGTAGTATAGGGGCAACAGGGAAAGCTTTCTTT.

A few counts support this clone. The V call is TRBV29-1, the J call TRBJ1-2; a weak D match, TRBD1 (5 bases). Between the trimmed V and J ends, which lost 3 bases and 1 base, there was a span of 9 bases. The CDR3 is made up of 13 amino acids. The germline gives CDR1 SQVTM, CDR2 ANQGSEA. Here the CDR3 DNA reads TGCAGCGTTGATGACAGCCTTAACTATGGCTACACCTTC. It codes for CSVDDSLNYGYTF.

This clone was recorded only once. This chain links TRBV5-1 with TRBJ1-3, with 9 nucleotides matching TRBD1. Trimming at V came to 4 bases and at J to 3 bases, leaving 5 bases not matched to a gene. CDR1 is SGHRS and CDR2 is YFSETQ in the germline V gene. CDR3 length equals 15 residues. CDR3 DNA sequence: TGCGCCAGCAGCAAACGGACAGGGGATGGAAACACCATATATTTT. This translates into CASSKRTGDGNTIYF.

The rearrangement joins TRBV9 to TRBJ1-4; TRBD1 aligns across 8 bases. Per the germline V gene, CDR1 is SGDLS and CDR2 is YYNGEE. This CDR3 is 14 amino acids long. J was trimmed by 8 bases and V by 0 bases; bases with no gene match: 3. CDR3 amino acids: CASSVADRGEKLFF. The DNA for the CDR3 is TGTGCCAGCAGCGTAGCCGACAGGGGAGAAAAACTGTTTTTT.

This rearrangement joins TRBV5-6 to TRBJ2-7; possible D gene TRBD1, 7 bases. The CDR3 covers 14 residues. The germline V gene has CDR1 SGHDT and CDR2 YYEEEE. The V gene lost 2 bases and the J gene lost 6 bases, with 15 bases spanning the gap. The CDR3 DNA reads TGTGCCAGCAGCTTTGACAGGGACTCAGTCGAGCAGTACTTC. Amino acid sequence: CASSFDRDSVEQYF.

This chain connects TRBV12-3 or TRBV12-4 to TRBJ1-1; D gene uncertain. The V and J ends lost 2 bases and 5 bases respectively, with 9 bases between them. This CDR3 comprises 13 residues. CDR3 sequence: CASSLMGGTEAFF. Here the CDR3 DNA reads TGTGCCAGCAGTTTAATGGGAGGAACTGAAGCTTTCTTT.

This clone occurred once. The V call is TRBV5-1, the J call TRBJ2-2; 9 nucleotides agree with TRBD2. CDR1 and CDR2 from the germline V gene are SGHRS and YFSETQ. Trimming removed 2 bases from V and 6 bases from J; junction bases left unmatched: 5. This CDR3 contains 15 residues. In DNA, the CDR3 is TGCGCCAGCAGCTTAAGCGGGGGGACTCCCGGGGAGCTGTTTTTT. This sequence encodes CASSLSGGTPGELFF.

The rearrangement links TRBV5-1 to TRBJ2-2, with 8 nucleotides matching TRBD1. The germline CDR1 and CDR2 sequences are SGHRS and YFSETQ. J was trimmed by 2 bases and V by 3 bases; bases with no gene match: 3. The CDR3 has 15 residues. The CDR3 DNA follows: TGCGCCAGCAGCTCAACAGGGGGTAACACCGGGGAGCTGTTTTTT. Amino acid sequence: CASSSTGGNTGELFF.

This clone has only one observation. The genes are TRBV10-3 and TRBJ2-2, with a possible D match to TRBD2 (6 bases). Germline CDR1 and CDR2: ENHRY and SYGVKD. Trimming took off 8 bases at V and 4 bases at J, with 11 bases between the two ends. CDR3 length: 13 residues. CDR3 coding DNA: TGTGCCATCGGGGGGACTGGCACCGGGGAGCTGTTTTTT. The encoded protein is CAIGGTGTGELFF.

The CDR3 DNA reads TGTGCCAGCAGCTCCGGACAGGAGAGCTCCTATAATTCACCCCTCCACTTT. Translation: CASSSGQESSYNSPLHF. The rearrangement uses TRBV9 and TRBJ1-6, with 7 bases identical to TRBD1. The CDR3 length is 17 residues. V dropped 4 bases and J dropped 0; count of bases not matched to a gene: 7. The V gene's germline CDR1 is SGDLS and CDR2 YYNGEE.